This T cell receptor (beta chain) was captured by sequencing in a study of breast tumors, draining lymph nodes, adjacent tissues. Regarding the study as a whole: Tumor T cell lymph node origin was a supported hypothesis, not proven. Tumor TCR diversity was below lymph nodes but above nontumor tissue. Data fit most tumor T cells coming from lymph node, expanding in tumor.

This clonotype was counted many times. Its target is unknown. This CDR3 has 15 residues. Looked up from germline, CDR1 is LGHNT and CDR2 is FRNRAP. V was clipped by 1 base and J by 5 bases, with 12 bases between them. Breast cancer patients provided tissue from their axillary draining lymph nodes. TCRdb re-analysed the multiplex PCR reads in MiXCR, keeping a single row per CDR3 protein. The repertoire includes 290,000 or so distinct CDR3 sequences, 30% of them detected once, and around 1% sits in the top ten. The source material was axillary lymph node tissue. This sequence originates from a female donor with breast cancer. Some clones in this sample may be carry-over from other donors' samples. J is TRBJ2-1 and V is TRBV12-5, with a tentative D call TRBD2 (6 bases). The CDR3 DNA reads TGTGCTAGTGGTTTGGATGTGGCGGGGAACAATGAGCAGTTCTTC. Encoded protein: CASGLDVAGNNEQFF. Full variable domain (rest looked up from reference TRBV12-5 and TRBJ2-1): DARVTQTPRHKVTEMGQEVTMRCQPILGHNTVFWYRQTMMQGLELLAYFRNRAPLDDSGMPKDRFSAEMPDATLATLKIQPSEPRDSAVYFCASGLDVAGNNEQFFGPGTRLTVL.